This entry is about one T cell receptor (beta chain). Enrolled through a virtual design, the participants were between roughly 18 and 90 years of age and came from 24 US areas. Assignments of participants to cohorts depended upon their own reported clinical history. Methods used by the authors: Estimation of nucleated cell counts relied on the amplification of reference gene primers. The method was immunoSEQ multiplex PCR; TCRdb's version includes in-frame clones alone and lacks a portion of them. The DNA gave D and trimming, while V, J and clone size come from that table. The data show a few hundred thousand clones, with approximately 90% seen just once and roughly 1.2% held by the top ten. V shed 1 base and J shed 5 bases, with 11 bases lying between them. CDR3 length: 15 amino acids. Looked up from germline, CDR1 is LGHDT and CDR2 is YNNKEL (reference sequence). This sample is drawn from a study of blood T cell repertoires in COVID-19. The overall study: PBMCs, B-cell-depleted T cells, or T cells provided the cDNA or gDNA that made up the material.

This TCR came from a woman under 30 who had recovered from COVID-19. The source material was PBMCs or T cells enriched from blood (not recorded which). The J gene is TRBJ2-2, the V gene TRBV3-1 (or the pseudogene TRBV3-2); D possibly corresponds to TRBD1 (6 bases). The CDR3 DNA is TGTGCCAGCAGCCAAGTGGGGGCCGGAACCGGGGAGCTGTTTTTT. As protein: CASSQVGAGTGELFF.